This is a list of T cell receptor beta chains from one sample in a study of immune heterogeneity within non-small cell lung tumors. Using its own MiXCR run on the multiplex PCR reads, TCRdb lists one record per CDR3 protein. Of under 3,000 distinct CDR3 sequences listed, roughly 25% are singletons. Sequenced material: lung tumor tissue. The receptors derive from a man in his forties with non-small cell lung cancer. Each CDR3 is given with its conserved first and last residue. A D gene is named only where the DNA matches it firmly. Rows may omit the clone size; those that give it use once, few, many or a size class.

clone_size cdr3_length d_call j_call v_call cdr3_nt cdr3_aa
large 12 - TRBJ2-3 TRBV27 TGTGCCAGCAGTGCACTCACAGATACGCAGTATTTT CASSALTDTQYF
- 13 TRBD2 TRBJ2-7 TRBV20-1 TGCAGTGCCCCAGCGGGGAGCTCCTACGAGCAGTACTTC CSAPAGSSYEQYF
- 16 - TRBJ2-2 TRBV10-3 TGTGCCATCAGGGGATCCCGGGGTCCGAACACCGGGGAGCTGCTTTTT CAIRGSRGPNTGELLF
- 12 - TRBJ1-1 TRBV7-8 TGTTCCAGCAGTTGGGTGAACACTGAAGCTTTCTTT CSSSWVNTEAFF
medium-sized 14 - TRBJ1-3 TRBV2 TGTGCCAAGAGCACGGGAGACTCTGGAAACACCATATATTTT CAKSTGDSGNTIYF
medium-sized 14 - TRBJ1-4 TRBV5-1 TGCGCCAGCAGCAACACGACAACTAATGAAAAACTGTTTTTT CASSNTTTNEKLFF
medium-sized 17 - TRBJ2-2 TRBV7-3 TGTGCCAGCAGCTTAAACCCGGACGTATCGAACACCGGGGAGCTGTTTTTT CASSLNPDVSNTGELFF
many 15 TRBD1 TRBJ2-3 TRBV6-1 TGTGCCAGCAGTTTTGGGACAGGGGGTACAGATACGCAGTATTTT CASSFGTGGTDTQYF
medium-sized 15 - TRBJ2-2 TRBV7-8 TGTGCCAGCAGCGGGCTAGCGCCGAACACCGGGGAGCTGTTTTTT CASSGLAPNTGELFF
large 14 - TRBJ1-2 TRBV28 TGTGCCAGCAGTTTAGTTCAGGGTACCTATGGCTACACCTTC CASSLVQGTYGYTF
- 16 TRBD1 TRBJ1-1 TRBV28 TGTGCCAGCAGTTTATACCGCCAGGGGGGGGGCACTGAAGCTTTCTTT CASSLYRQGGGTEAFF
- 15 - TRBJ2-7 TRBV5-4 TGTGCCAGCAGCCTCGGACGCGATTCCTCCTACGAGCAGTACTTC CASSLGRDSSYEQYF
medium-sized 16 - TRBJ1-1 TRBV5-1 TGCGCCAGCAGCTTGGCCTCCCCTACACCGAACACTGAAGCTTTCTTT CASSLASPTPNTEAFF
many 14 TRBD2 TRBJ2-1 TRBV5-6 TGTGCCAGCAGCTGGGGACTAGCGGACAATGAGCAGTTCTTC CASSWGLADNEQFF
medium-sized 15 - TRBJ2-1 TRBV7-2 TGTGCCAGCAGCTTAGGGGCGGGTTCGGGGAATGAGCAGTTCTTC CASSLGAGSGNEQFF
medium-sized 15 TRBD2 TRBJ2-5 TRBV2 TGTGCCAGCAGTGGCGGGACTAGCGGGAGGGAGACCCAGTACTTC CASSGGTSGRETQYF
medium-sized 14 - TRBJ2-7 TRBV18 TGTGCCAGCTCACCAAGTTGGACAAACTACGAGCAGTACTTC CASSPSWTNYEQYF
- 18 TRBD2 TRBJ2-7 TRBV10-3 TGTGTCATCAGTGAGTGGGCACTAGCGGGAGGGCCGAACTACGAGCAGTACTTC CVISEWALAGGPNYEQYF
medium-sized 13 TRBD2 TRBJ2-1 TRBV6-1 TGTGCCAGCACCGAGACTAGCGGAAGGGAGCAGTTCTTC CASTETSGREQFF
medium-sized 13 - TRBJ1-1 TRBV9 TGTGCCAGCAGCGTAGGGCCGGGACCGGTTGCTTTCTTT CASSVGPGPVAFF
large 13 - TRBJ1-1 TRBV2 TGTGCCACCGTCAGAACAATCAACACTGAAGCTTTCTTT CATVRTINTEAFF
many 17 TRBD1 TRBJ2-1 TRBV7-9 TGTGCCAGCAGCTACAACCGACAGGGACCAATTTACAATGAGCAGTTCTTC CASSYNRQGPIYNEQFF
many 14 - TRBJ1-2 TRBV2 TGTGCCAGCAACCTCCAGGGCGGGTTCTATGGCTACACCTTC CASNLQGGFYGYTF
medium-sized 14 TRBD1 TRBJ1-4 TRBV6-1 TGTGCCAGCACCTCAGGACAGGGAAATGAAAAACTGTTTTTT CASTSGQGNEKLFF
medium-sized 15 - TRBJ2-4 TRBV5-1 TGCGCCAGCAGCGTCAGACCCACGGAAGGAAACATTCAGTACTTC CASSVRPTEGNIQYF
- 15 TRBD2 TRBJ2-1 TRBV3-1 TGTGCCAGCAGCCTCGGCGCGGGAGTCGTGAATGAGCAGTTCTTC CASSLGAGVVNEQFF
medium-sized 16 TRBD2 TRBJ2-6 TRBV10-3 TGTGCCATCGGTGTAGCGGGCAACTCTGGGGCCAACGTCCTGACTTTC CAIGVAGNSGANVLTF
medium-sized 16 - TRBJ1-1 TRBV7-9 TGTGCCAGCAGCTCCCGGGACCCGGGGGTGAACACTGAAGCTTTCTTT CASSSRDPGVNTEAFF
- 14 - TRBJ2-6 TRBV27 TGTGCCAGCAGCTGGACCTCTGGGGTCAACGTCCTGACTTTC CASSWTSGVNVLTF
medium-sized 16 TRBD2 TRBJ2-7 TRBV9 TGTGCCAGCAGCGTAGCAGCGGGACCGACATCCTACGAGCAGTACTTC CASSVAAGPTSYEQYF
many 15 - TRBJ1-1 TRBV5-6 TGTGCCAGCAGCTTGGTTGTTGCCCGGACGACAGAAGCTTTCTTT CASSLVVARTTEAFF
many 16 - TRBJ2-1 TRBV4-2 TGTGCCAGCAGCCAAGAGGATGGAGGGGGCTATAATGAGCAGTTCTTC CASSQEDGGGYNEQFF
- 15 - TRBJ2-7 TRBV4-2 TGTGCCAGCAGCCAAGATCGCGGGTCTTCCTACGATCAGTACTTC CASSQDRGSSYDQYF
medium-sized 14 TRBD2 TRBJ2-3 TRBV29-1 TGCAGCGTTGACAAGCGGGGCCGCACAGATACGCAGTATTTT CSVDKRGRTDTQYF
medium-sized 13 - TRBJ2-7 TRBV28 TGTGCCAGCAGTTTACTCGGAGTGGACGAGCAGTACTTC CASSLLGVDEQYF
medium-sized 14 - TRBJ1-2 TRBV9 TGTGCCAGCAGCCCCGGGACCGCATCCTATGGCTACACCTTC CASSPGTASYGYTF
medium-sized 14 TRBD1 TRBJ1-1 TRBV20-1 TGCAGTGCTAGGCGGGGACAGGGGAGGACTGAAGCTTTCTTT CSARRGQGRTEAFF
medium-sized 18 - TRBJ1-3 TRBV12-3/TRBV12-4 TGTGCCAGCATTGGCTCCGGGGGCCCGGCGAGCTCTGGAAACACCATATATTTT CASIGSGGPASSGNTIYF
many 15 TRBD2 TRBJ2-1 TRBV9 TGTGCCAGCAGCGTAGGCGGGGGGGCCTACAATGAGCAGTTCTTC CASSVGGGAYNEQFF
- 15 - TRBJ1-2 TRBV7-9 TGTGCCAGCATGTCCCAGTCAGGGGATTGGTATGGCTACACCTTC CASMSQSGDWYGYTF
many 14 TRBD2 TRBJ2-5 TRBV28 TGTGCCAGTTTGAGGACTAGCGGGAAAGAGACCCAGTACTTC CASLRTSGKETQYF
medium-sized 15 TRBD1 TRBJ1-6 TRBV19 TGTGCCAGTAGGCCGGGACAGGGGAAATCTTCACCCCTCCACTTT CASRPGQGKSSPLHF
medium-sized 16 TRBD1 TRBJ2-1 TRBV9 TGTGCCAGCAGCGTAGGGGGACAGGGATCCTACAATGAGCAGTTCTTC CASSVGGQGSYNEQFF
medium-sized 15 TRBD2 TRBJ2-1 TRBV6-4 TGTGCCAGCAGTGCGACTAGCACTGGGGCTAGTGAGCAGTTCTTC CASSATSTGASEQFF
- 11 - TRBJ1-4 TRBV12-3/TRBV12-4 TGTGTCAGCATCCCTAATGAAAAACTGTTTTTT CVSIPNEKLFF
- 15 TRBD1 TRBJ2-3 TRBV12-3/TRBV12-4 TGTGCCAGCAGCCCCATTCAGGGGGTGGCAGATACGCAGTATTTT CASSPIQGVADTQYF
- 14 TRBD1 TRBJ1-2 TRBV9 TGTGCCAGCAGCGAGGGGGCGCGCATCTATGGCTACACCTTC CASSEGARIYGYTF
- 17 TRBD2 TRBJ2-3 TRBV2 TGTGCCAGCAGTGAAGTCGGGGCGGGAGAAAGCACAGATACGCAGTATTTT CASSEVGAGESTDTQYF
medium-sized 15 TRBD1 TRBJ2-3 TRBV20-1 TGCAGTGCTAGAGGACCACAGGGGTTCACAGATACGCAGTATTTT CSARGPQGFTDTQYF
- 14 - TRBJ2-7 TRBV18 TGTTCCAACTCACCAAGTTGGACAAACTACGAGCAGTACTTC CSNSPSWTNYEQYF
medium-sized 17 TRBD2 TRBJ2-3 TRBV4-2 TGTGCCAGCAGCCAATTAGCGGGGACTAGCCTATCAGATACGCAGTATTTT CASSQLAGTSLSDTQYF